The present entry profiles one T cell receptor beta chain with its context. The germline gene is not matched at one end of the junction; a read error may be the cause. MiXCR, applied by TCRdb to the RT-PCR reads, yields one record per CDR3 protein. Here the sample spans 550,000 to 750,000 distinct CDR3 sequences, 14% being singletons. The CDR3 spans 14 residues. Germline lookup yields CDR1 SGHRS and CDR2 YFSETQ. The specimen was memory CD4+ T cells from blood. This TCR was recovered from a female donor in good health, serving as a healthy control. The rearrangement uses TRBV5-1 and TRBJ2-7, with 7 bases matching TRBD2. In DNA, the CDR3 is TGCGCCAGCAGCTTGGGACCGGGGGGTTACGTGCAGTACTTC. This gives the protein CASSLGPGGYVQYF.